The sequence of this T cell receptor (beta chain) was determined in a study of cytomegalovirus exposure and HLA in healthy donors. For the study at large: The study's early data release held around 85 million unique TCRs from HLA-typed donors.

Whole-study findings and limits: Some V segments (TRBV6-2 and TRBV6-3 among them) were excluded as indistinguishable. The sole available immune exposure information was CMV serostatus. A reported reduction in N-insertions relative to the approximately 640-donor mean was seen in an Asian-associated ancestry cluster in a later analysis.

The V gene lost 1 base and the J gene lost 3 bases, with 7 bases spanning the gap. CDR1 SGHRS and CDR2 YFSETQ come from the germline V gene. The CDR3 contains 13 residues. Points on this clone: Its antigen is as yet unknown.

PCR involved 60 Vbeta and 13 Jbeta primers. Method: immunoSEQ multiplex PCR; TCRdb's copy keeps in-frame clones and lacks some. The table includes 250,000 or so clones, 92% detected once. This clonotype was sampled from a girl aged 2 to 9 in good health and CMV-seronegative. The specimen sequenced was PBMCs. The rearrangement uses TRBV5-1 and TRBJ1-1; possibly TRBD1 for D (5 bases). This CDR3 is CASSLRGDTEAFF. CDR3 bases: TGCGCCAGCAGCTTGCGGGGGGACACTGAAGCTTTCTTT.